The present T cell receptor (beta chain) was sequenced within a study of T cells after yellow fever vaccination. General observations from the study: Abundant clonotypes (contaminants from the bulk population) could be present in FACS-sorted repertoires. Post-booster repertoires again held most primary-vaccination clones (about 96% CD4, 80% to 90% CD8).

This CDR3 contains 11 residues. Germline V CDR1 and CDR2: SGHTS, YDEGEE. V was trimmed by 4 bases and J by 11 bases, leaving 12 bases between them. A universal primer site and UMIs were added as TCR cDNA was made by 5'RACE template switching. TCRdb ran MiXCR on the 5' RACE reads and lists one entry per CDR3 protein. Among under 200,000 distinct CDR3 sequences listed, roughly 9.6% were seen once. This clonotype was seen a handful of times. Antigen unknown. Specimen: CD8+ T cells sorted from PBMCs, collected 15 days after the yellow fever booster vaccination. The receptor's source is a man younger than 35 who received the YFV17D yellow fever vaccine. The gene calls are TRBV5-8 and TRBJ1-1; D is undetermined. For the CDR3, the DNA is TGTGCCAGCAGCCCGCGCCTGTGGGCTTTCTTT. Translation: CASSPRLWAFF.